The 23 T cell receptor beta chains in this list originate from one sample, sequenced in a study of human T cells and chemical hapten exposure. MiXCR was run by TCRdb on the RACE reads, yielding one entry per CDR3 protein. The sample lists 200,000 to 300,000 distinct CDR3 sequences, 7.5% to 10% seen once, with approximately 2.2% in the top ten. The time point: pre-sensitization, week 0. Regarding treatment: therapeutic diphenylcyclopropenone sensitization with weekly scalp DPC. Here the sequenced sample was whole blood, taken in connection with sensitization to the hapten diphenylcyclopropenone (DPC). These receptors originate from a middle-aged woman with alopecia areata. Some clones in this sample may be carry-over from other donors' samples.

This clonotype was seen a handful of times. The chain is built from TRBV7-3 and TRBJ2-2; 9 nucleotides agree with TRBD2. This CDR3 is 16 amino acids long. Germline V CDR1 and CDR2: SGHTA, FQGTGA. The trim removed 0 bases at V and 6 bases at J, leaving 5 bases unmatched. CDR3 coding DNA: TGTGCCAGCAGCTTAACGCCTAGCGGGACCGCCGGGGAGCTGTTTTTT. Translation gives CASSLTPSGTAGELFF.

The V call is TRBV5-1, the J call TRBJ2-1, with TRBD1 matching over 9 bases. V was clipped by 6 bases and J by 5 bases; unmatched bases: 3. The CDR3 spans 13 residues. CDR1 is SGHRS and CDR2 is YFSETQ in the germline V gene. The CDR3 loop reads CASKGTGNNEQFF. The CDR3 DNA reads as TGCGCCAGCAAGGGGACAGGGAACAATGAGCAGTTCTTC.

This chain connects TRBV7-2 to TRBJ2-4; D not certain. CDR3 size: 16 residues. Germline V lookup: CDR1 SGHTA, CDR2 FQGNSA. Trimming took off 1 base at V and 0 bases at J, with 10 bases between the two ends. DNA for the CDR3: TGTGCCAGCAGCTTAGAGGTTTCGTTAGCCAAAAACATTCAGTACTTC. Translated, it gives CASSLEVSLAKNIQYF.

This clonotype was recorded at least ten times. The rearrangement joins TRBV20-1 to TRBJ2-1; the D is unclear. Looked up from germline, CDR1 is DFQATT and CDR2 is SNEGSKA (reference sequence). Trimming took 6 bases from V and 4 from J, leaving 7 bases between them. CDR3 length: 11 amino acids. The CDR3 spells CSAKYYNEQFF. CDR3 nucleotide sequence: TGCAGTGCCAAATATTACAATGAGCAGTTCTTC.

The chain's CDR3 is CASRQQGGTYEQYF. The CDR3 DNA reads TGTGCCAGCCGCCAACAGGGGGGCACCTACGAGCAGTACTTC. The chain has TRBV6-2 or TRBV6-3 and TRBJ2-7, with TRBD1 matching over 8 bases. The CDR3 has 14 amino acids. Germline lookup yields CDR1 MNHEY and CDR2 SVGEGT. V was pared by 8 bases and J by 2 bases, with 8 bases of the junction left unmatched.

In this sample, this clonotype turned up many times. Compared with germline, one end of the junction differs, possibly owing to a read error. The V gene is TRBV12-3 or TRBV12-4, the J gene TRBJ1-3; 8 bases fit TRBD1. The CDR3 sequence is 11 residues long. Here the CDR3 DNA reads TGTGCCAGCAGCCCCGGACAGGGTAGGAATTTT. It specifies CASSPGQGRNF.

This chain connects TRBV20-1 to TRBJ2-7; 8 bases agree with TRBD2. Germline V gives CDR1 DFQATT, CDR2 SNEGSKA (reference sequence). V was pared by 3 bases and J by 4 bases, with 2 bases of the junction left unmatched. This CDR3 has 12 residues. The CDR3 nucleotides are TGCAGTGCTAGTCCGGGAGGGTACGAGCAGTACTTC. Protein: CSASPGGYEQYF.

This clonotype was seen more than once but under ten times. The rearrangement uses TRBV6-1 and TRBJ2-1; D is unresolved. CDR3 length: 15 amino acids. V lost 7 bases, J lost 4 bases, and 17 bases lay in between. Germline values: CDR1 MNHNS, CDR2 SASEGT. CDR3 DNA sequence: TGTGCCAGCACAGTTAGGACGAATTCTTACAATGAGCAGTTCTTC. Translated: CASTVRTNSYNEQFF.

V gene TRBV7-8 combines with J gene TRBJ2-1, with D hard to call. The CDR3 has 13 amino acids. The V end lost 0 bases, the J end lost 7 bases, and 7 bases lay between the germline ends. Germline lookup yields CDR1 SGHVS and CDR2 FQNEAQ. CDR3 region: CASSLAKENEQFF. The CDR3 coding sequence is TGTGCCAGCAGCTTAGCGAAGGAAAATGAGCAGTTCTTC. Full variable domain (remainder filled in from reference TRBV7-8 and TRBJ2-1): GAGVSQSPRYKVAKRGQDVALRCDPISGHVSLFWYQQALGQGPEFLTYFQNEAQLDKSGLPSDRFFAERPEGSVSTLKIQRTQQEDSAVYLCASSLAKENEQFFGPGTRLTVL.

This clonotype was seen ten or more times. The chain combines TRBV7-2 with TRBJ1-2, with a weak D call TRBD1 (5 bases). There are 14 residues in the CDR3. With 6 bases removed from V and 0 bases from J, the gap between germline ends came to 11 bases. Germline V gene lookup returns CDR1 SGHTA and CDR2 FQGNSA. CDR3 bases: TGTGCCAGCAGTTTGGGGGGACCTAACTATGGCTACACCTTC. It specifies CASSLGGPNYGYTF.

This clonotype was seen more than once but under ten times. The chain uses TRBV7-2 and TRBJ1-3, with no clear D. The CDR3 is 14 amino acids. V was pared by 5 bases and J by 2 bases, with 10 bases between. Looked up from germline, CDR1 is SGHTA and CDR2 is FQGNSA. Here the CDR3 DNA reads TGTGCCAGCAGCCCAGTCGGTCCTGGAAACACCATATATTTT. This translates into CASSPVGPGNTIYF.

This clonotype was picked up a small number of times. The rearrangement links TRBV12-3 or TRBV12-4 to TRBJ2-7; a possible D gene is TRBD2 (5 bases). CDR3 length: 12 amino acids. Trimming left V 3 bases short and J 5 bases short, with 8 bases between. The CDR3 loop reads CASSLEVNEQYF. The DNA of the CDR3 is TGTGCCAGCAGTTTGGAGGTTAACGAGCAGTACTTC.

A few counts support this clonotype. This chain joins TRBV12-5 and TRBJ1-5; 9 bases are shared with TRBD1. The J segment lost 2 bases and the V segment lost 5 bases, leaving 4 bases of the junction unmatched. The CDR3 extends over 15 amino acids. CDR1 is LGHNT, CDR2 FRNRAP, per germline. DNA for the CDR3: TGTGCTAGTGGTCCCCGGACAGGGGGCAATCAGCCCCAGCATTTT. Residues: CASGPRTGGNQPQHF.

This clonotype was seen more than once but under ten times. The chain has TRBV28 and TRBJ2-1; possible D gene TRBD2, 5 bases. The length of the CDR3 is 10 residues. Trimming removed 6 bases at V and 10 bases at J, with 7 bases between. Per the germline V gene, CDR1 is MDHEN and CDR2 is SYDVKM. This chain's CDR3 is CASSGIEQFF. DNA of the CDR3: TGTGCCAGCAGCGGGATCGAGCAGTTCTTC.

In nucleotides, the CDR3 is TGTGCCAGCAGTCCAACCTGGGACAGTCATCAGCCCCAGCATTTT. Protein: CASSPTWDSHQPQHF. The rearrangement links TRBV27 to TRBJ1-5; 7 bases match TRBD1. CDR3 length: 15 residues. Germline values: CDR1 MNHEY, CDR2 SMNVEV (reference sequence). The V segment lost 5 bases and the J segment 5 bases; nucleotides outside the gene matches: 9.

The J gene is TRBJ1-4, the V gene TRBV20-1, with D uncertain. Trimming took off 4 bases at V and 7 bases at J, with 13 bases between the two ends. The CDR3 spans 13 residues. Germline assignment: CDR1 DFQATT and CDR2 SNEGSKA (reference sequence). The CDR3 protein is CSANLEPGEKLFF. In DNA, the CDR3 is TGCAGTGCTAACTTGGAGCCGGGTGAAAAACTGTTTTTT.

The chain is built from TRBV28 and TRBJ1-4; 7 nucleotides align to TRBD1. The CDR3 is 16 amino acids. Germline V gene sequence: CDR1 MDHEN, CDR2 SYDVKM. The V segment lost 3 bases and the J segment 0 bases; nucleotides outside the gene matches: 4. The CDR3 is CASSFYRGATNEKLFF. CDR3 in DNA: TGTGCCAGCAGTTTTTACAGGGGAGCAACTAATGAAAAACTGTTTTTT.

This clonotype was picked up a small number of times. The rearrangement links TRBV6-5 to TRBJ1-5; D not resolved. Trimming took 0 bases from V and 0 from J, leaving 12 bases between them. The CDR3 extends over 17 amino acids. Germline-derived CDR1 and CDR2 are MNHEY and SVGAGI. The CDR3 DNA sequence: TGTGCCAGCAGTTACTCGTTCGCAGACTCTAGCAATCAGCCCCAGCATTTT. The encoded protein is CASSYSFADSSNQPQHF.

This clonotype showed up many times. The CDR3 DNA follows: TGTGCCAGCAGTTACCCTACAGGGATCAATCAGCCCCAGCATTTT. This encodes CASSYPTGINQPQHF. The chain has TRBV6-2 or TRBV6-3 and TRBJ1-5; perhaps TRBD1 as D (6 bases). Germline loops: CDR1 MNHEY, CDR2 SVGEGT. The CDR3 contains 15 residues. V shed 2 bases and J shed 3 bases, with 11 bases lying between them.

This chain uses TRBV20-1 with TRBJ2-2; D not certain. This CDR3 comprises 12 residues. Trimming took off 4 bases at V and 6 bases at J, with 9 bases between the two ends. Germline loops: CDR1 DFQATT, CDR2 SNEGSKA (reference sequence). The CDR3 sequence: CSAKTEPGELFF. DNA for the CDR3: TGCAGTGCTAAAACAGAGCCCGGGGAGCTGTTTTTT.

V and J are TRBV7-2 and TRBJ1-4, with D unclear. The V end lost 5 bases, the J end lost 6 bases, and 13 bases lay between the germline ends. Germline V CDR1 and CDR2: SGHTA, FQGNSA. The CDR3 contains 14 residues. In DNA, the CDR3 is TGTGCCAGCAGCACGACCGGCCCTTATGAAAAACTGTTTTTT. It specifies CASSTTGPYEKLFF.

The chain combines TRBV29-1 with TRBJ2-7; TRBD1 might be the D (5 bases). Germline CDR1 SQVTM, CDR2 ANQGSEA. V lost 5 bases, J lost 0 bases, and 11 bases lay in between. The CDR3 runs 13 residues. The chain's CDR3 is CSVSWGVSYEQYF. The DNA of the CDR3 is TGCAGCGTTAGTTGGGGCGTCTCCTACGAGCAGTACTTC.

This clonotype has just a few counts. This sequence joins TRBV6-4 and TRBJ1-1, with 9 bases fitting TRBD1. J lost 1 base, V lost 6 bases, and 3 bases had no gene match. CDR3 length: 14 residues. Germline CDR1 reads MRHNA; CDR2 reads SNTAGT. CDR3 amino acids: CASRDRGKNTEAFF. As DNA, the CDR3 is TGTGCCAGCAGGGACAGGGGAAAGAACACTGAAGCTTTCTTT.